The 28 T cell receptor beta chains below come from one sample, sequenced in a study of T cells after yellow fever vaccination. Each CDR3 protein gets one entry after TCRdb re-called the 5' RACE reads with MiXCR. The sample has over 200,000 distinct CDR3 sequences; 6.7% are singletons. Material: CD4+ T cells sorted from PBMCs, obtained on the day of the yellow fever booster vaccination. The origin of the receptors is a young man who received the YFV17D yellow fever vaccine.

This clonotype was observed at least ten times. V is TRBV7-9 and J is TRBJ2-7; 7 nucleotides align to TRBD2. The CDR3 totals 15 residues. V shed 5 bases and J 3 bases; nucleotides not matched to a gene: 10. Germline V gene sequence: CDR1 SEHNR, CDR2 FQNEAQ (reference sequence). The CDR3 nucleotides are TGTGCCAGCAGCCCCCGGGGGGAGGGCTACTACGAGCAGTACTTC. This gives the protein CASSPRGEGYYEQYF.

The CDR3 sequence: CAINPGSRNTGELFF. In nucleotides, the CDR3 is TGTGCCATCAATCCCGGTAGCCGGAACACCGGGGAGCTGTTTTTT. The J gene is TRBJ2-2, the V gene TRBV10-3, with D unresolved. Trimming removed 7 bases from V and 1 base from J, with 13 bases in between. Germline lookup yields CDR1 ENHRY and CDR2 SYGVKD. This CDR3 comprises 15 residues.

J is TRBJ2-7 and V is TRBV5-1; D is uncertain. This CDR3 contains 15 residues. Per germline, CDR1 SGHRS and CDR2 YFSETQ. Trimming took off 4 bases at V and 2 bases at J, with 16 bases between the two ends. The DNA for the CDR3 is TGCGCCAGCAGCACCGGCGGTCAGGCCCCCTACGAGCAGTACTTC. Its translation is CASSTGGQAPYEQYF. The full variable domain, in which reference TRBV5-1 and TRBJ2-7 provide the parts outside the CDR3, is KAGVTQTPRYLIKTRGQQVTLSCSPISGHRSVSWYQQTPGQGLQFLFEYFSETQRNKGNFPGRFSGRQFSNSRSEMNVSTLELGDSALYLCASSTGGQAPYEQYFGPGTRLTVT.

The rearrangement joins TRBV7-2 to TRBJ2-5; unclear D gene. Germline V gives CDR1 SGHTA, CDR2 FQGNSA. V gave up 6 bases and J gave up 5 bases, with 19 bases separating them. This CDR3 contains 15 residues. The CDR3 DNA reads TGTGCCAGCAGTCCTTGGATTACTGGTCGGGAGACCCAGTACTTC. It translates to CASSPWITGRETQYF.

The chain joins TRBV20-1 to TRBJ1-2; no definite D call. Trimming left V 0 bases short and J 8 bases short, with 13 bases between. The CDR3 contains 13 residues. Germline V CDR1 and CDR2: DFQATT, SNEGSKA (reference sequence). The CDR3 DNA sequence: TGCAGTGCTAGAGATAATGACGGACTCGGCTACACCTTC. Encoded protein: CSARDNDGLGYTF.

This clonotype appeared a few times. The chain has TRBV28 and TRBJ1-4; D ambiguous. Trimming took 3 bases from V and 10 from J, leaving 12 bases between them. The germline V gene has CDR1 MDHEN and CDR2 SYDVKM. The CDR3 is made up of 13 amino acids. Written as DNA, the CDR3 is TGTGCCAGCAGTTTGTTTGGGTCTGGAAAACTGTTTTTT. It is translated as CASSLFGSGKLFF.

The rearrangement uses TRBV20-1 and TRBJ2-3; D call uncertain. The V end was cut by 1 base, the J end by 3 bases, with 11 bases between. Germline loops: CDR1 DFQATT, CDR2 SNEGSKA (reference sequence). This CDR3 has 14 residues. The CDR3 is CSARVGSRTDTQYF. CDR3 DNA: TGCAGTGCTAGAGTGGGTAGTAGGACAGATACGCAGTATTTT.

This clonotype has a count of ten or more. V usage is TRBV5-1 and J usage is TRBJ2-1, with D perhaps assigned TRBD1 or TRBD2 (5 bases each). V lost 0 bases, J lost 4 bases, and 11 bases lay in between. Germline values: CDR1 SGHRS, CDR2 YFSETQ. This CDR3 contains 15 residues. Written as DNA, the CDR3 is TGCGCCAGCAGCTTGGAGGGGACCCCGTACAATGAGCAGTTCTTC. Its protein is CASSLEGTPYNEQFF. Variable domain in full (rest from reference TRBV5-1 and TRBJ2-1): KAGVTQTPRYLIKTRGQQVTLSCSPISGHRSVSWYQQTPGQGLQFLFEYFSETQRNKGNFPGRFSGRQFSNSRSEMNVSTLELGDSALYLCASSLEGTPYNEQFFGPGTRLTVL.

The J gene is TRBJ2-7, the V gene TRBV18, with D possibly being TRBD2 (5 bases). Trimming shortened V by 3 bases and J by 4 bases, and 19 bases separated the two germline ends. Per the germline V gene, CDR1 is KGHSH and CDR2 is LQKENI. The CDR3 has 16 residues. This CDR3 reads CASSPPSQKSGYEQYF. Written as DNA, the CDR3 is TGTGCCAGCTCACCCCCGAGCCAGAAATCGGGATACGAGCAGTACTTC.

This clonotype turned up a few times. This sequence joins TRBV6-2 or TRBV6-3 and TRBJ2-1; D is possibly TRBD2 (7 bases). CDR1 is MNHEY and CDR2 is SVGEGT in the germline V gene. The CDR3 contains 16 residues. The V gene lost 4 bases and the J gene lost 0 bases, with 13 bases spanning the gap. The CDR3 bases are TGTGCCAGCAGTTCCCCTAGGGGGGGCTCCTACAATGAGCAGTTCTTC. Its protein is CASSSPRGGSYNEQFF.

There are many counts of this clonotype. The chain recombines TRBV20-1 with TRBJ2-7, with D maybe TRBD1 (7 bases). The V and J ends lost 1 base and 2 bases respectively, with 15 bases between them. CDR1 is DFQATT, CDR2 SNEGSKA, per germline (reference sequence). CDR3 size: 15 residues. The CDR3 region is CSARGAGQRAYEQYF. The CDR3 DNA follows: TGCAGTGCTAGAGGCGCGGGACAGAGGGCCTACGAGCAGTACTTC.

There are many counts of this clonotype. This chain joins TRBV9 and TRBJ2-2; D is unclear. V lost 5 bases and J 1 base, leaving 3 bases between the germline ends. Germline CDR1 is SGDLS and CDR2 is YYNGEE. The CDR3 totals 12 residues. In nucleotides, the CDR3 is TGTGCCAGCAGTGTGAACACCGGGGAGCTGTTTTTT. Protein sequence: CASSVNTGELFF.

This clonotype was seen only a few times. As DNA, the CDR3 is TGTGCCAGCAGTGCCCGGGCTAGCGGGATGAATGAGCAGTTCTTC. Translation gives CASSARASGMNEQFF. This chain joins TRBV6-2 or TRBV6-3 and TRBJ2-1; TRBD2 aligns across 9 bases. The CDR3 extends over 15 amino acids. Germline values: CDR1 MNHEY, CDR2 SVGEGT. The ends lost 5 bases at V and 7 bases at J; junction bases unmatched: 9.

This clonotype has more than one count but fewer than ten. This chain joins TRBV10-3 and TRBJ2-5, with D possibly matching TRBD1 (6 bases). CDR1 and CDR2 (germline): ENHRY, SYGVKD. V was clipped by 4 bases and J by 8 bases, with 14 bases between them. The CDR3 is 13 amino acids. DNA of the CDR3: TGTGCCATCAGTGCGGGACAAGGGGAAACCCAGTACTTC. The encoded protein is CAISAGQGETQYF.

This chain uses TRBV6-1 with TRBJ2-4; no clear D. Germline lookup yields CDR1 MNHNS and CDR2 SASEGT. With 6 bases removed from V and 2 bases from J, the gap between germline ends came to 11 bases. CDR3 length: 14 residues. DNA for the CDR3: TGTGCCAGCAGCCCTCACTTAACCAAAAACATTCAGTACTTC. It is translated as CASSPHLTKNIQYF.

This clonotype has just a few counts. The V call is TRBV15, the J call TRBJ1-6; tentatively, D is TRBD1 (5 bases). Trimming removed 1 base at V and 7 bases at J, with 8 bases between. The CDR3 has 14 residues. Germline-derived CDR1 and CDR2 are LNHNV and YYDKDF (reference sequence). DNA of the CDR3: TGTGCCACCAGCAGAGCAGGGTTCAATTCACCCCTCCACTTT. This codes for CATSRAGFNSPLHF.

This clonotype occurred many times. The chain uses TRBV10-3 and TRBJ1-3; tentative D call: TRBD1 (6 bases). CDR3 length: 13 residues. Trimming shortened V by 7 bases and J by 5 bases, and 12 bases separated the two germline ends. The germline V gene encodes CDR1 ENHRY and CDR2 SYGVKD. The CDR3 here is CAITQGVRNTIYF. For the CDR3, the DNA is TGTGCCATCACACAGGGTGTTAGAAACACCATATATTTT.

This clonotype was counted at least ten times. J is TRBJ1-2 and V is TRBV7-2; D is undetermined. The V end lost 3 bases, the J end lost 4 bases, and 12 bases lay between the germline ends. From germline, CDR1 is SGHTA and CDR2 FQGNSA. The CDR3 runs 14 residues. DNA for the CDR3: TGTGCCAGCAGCTTTGTCGGGAACAGCTATGGCTACACCTTC. This gives the protein CASSFVGNSYGYTF.

The CDR3 reads CASSLLQGFGANVLTF. CDR3 DNA sequence: TGTGCCAGCAGCCTACTACAGGGGTTTGGGGCCAACGTCCTGACTTTC. The chain couples TRBV14 to TRBJ2-6; 7 bases align to TRBD1. Trimming at V came to 4 bases and at J to 3 bases, leaving 6 bases not matched to a gene. Germline CDR1 is SGHDN and CDR2 is FVKESK. The CDR3 is made up of 16 amino acids.

This clonotype was seen at least ten times. V usage is TRBV10-3 and J usage is TRBJ1-5, with a possible D match to TRBD1 (5 bases). Deletions cut 2 bases from V and 7 bases from J, with 15 bases between. Germline V gives CDR1 ENHRY, CDR2 SYGVKD. This CDR3 has 15 residues. The CDR3 loop reads CAISEAQGSLQPQHF. CDR3 coding DNA: TGTGCCATCAGTGAGGCGCAGGGTTCTTTGCAGCCCCAGCATTTT.

The chain couples TRBV15 to TRBJ1-5; no reliable D call. This CDR3 spans 15 amino acids. CDR1 is LNHNV, CDR2 YYDKDF, per germline (reference sequence). V was trimmed by 0 bases and J by 9 bases, leaving 15 bases between them. DNA for the CDR3: TGTGCCACCAGCAGAGAGCCTCTTTGGGGTCGGCCCCAGCATTTT. Protein product: CATSREPLWGRPQHF.

The V call is TRBV18, the J call TRBJ2-1; no reliable D call. Looked up from germline, CDR1 is KGHSH and CDR2 is LQKENI. V was trimmed by 3 bases and J by 9 bases, leaving 12 bases between them. The CDR3 runs 13 residues. The CDR3, as DNA: TGTGCCAGCTCACCCGACGGGCCCATTGAGCAGTTCTTC. Translated, it gives CASSPDGPIEQFF.

This clonotype was recorded at least ten times. The chain couples TRBV7-9 to TRBJ2-4, with D perhaps assigned TRBD1 or TRBD2 (5 bases each). Germline V gene lookup returns CDR1 SEHNR and CDR2 FQNEAQ (reference sequence). Between the trimmed V and J ends, which lost 11 bases and 5 bases, there was a span of 10 bases. The CDR3 is made up of 11 amino acids. The DNA of the CDR3 is TGTGCCGGGAGCAGGGAAAACATTCAGTACTTC. This encodes CAGSRENIQYF.

This clonotype has at least ten counts. The CDR3 DNA is TGTGCCAGCAGCCAGGGACAGGAAGATGGCTACACCTTC. Translation gives CASSQGQEDGYTF. The chain is built from TRBV5-6 and TRBJ1-2, with 8 positions matching TRBD1. The CDR3 spans 13 residues. The V gene end was trimmed by 4 bases and the J gene end by 6 bases; junction bases not matched to a gene: 5. Germline-derived CDR1 and CDR2 are SGHDT and YYEEEE.

The chain is built from TRBV6-5 and TRBJ2-3; TRBD2 agrees at 15 bases. The ends lost 7 bases at V and 0 bases at J; junction bases unmatched: 5. The CDR3 has 17 amino acids. Germline values: CDR1 MNHEY, CDR2 SVGAGI. DNA of the CDR3: TGTGCCAGCATGTTAGGGACTAGCGGGAGGAGCACAGATACGCAGTATTTT. This encodes CASMLGTSGRSTDTQYF.

This clonotype was detected a few times. This sequence joins TRBV19 and TRBJ1-1, with a tentative D call TRBD1 (6 bases). With 6 bases removed from V and 1 base from J, the gap between germline ends came to 15 bases. This CDR3 spans 15 amino acids. Per germline, CDR1 LNHDA and CDR2 SQIVND (reference sequence). The CDR3 loop reads CASRRYREANTEAFF. The CDR3 coding sequence is TGTGCCAGTAGGAGATACAGGGAAGCGAACACTGAAGCTTTCTTT.

The table lists this clonotype with many counts. The CDR3 DNA is TGTGCCAGCAGGACGGGACAGGCTAATGAAAAACTGTTTTTT. Translation: CASRTGQANEKLFF. The rearrangement uses TRBV6-1 and TRBJ1-4; 8 positions agree with TRBD1. The germline CDR1 and CDR2 sequences are MNHNS and SASEGT. The CDR3 totals 14 residues. Losses at the gene ends were 6 bases for V and 3 bases for J; bases not matched to a gene: 3.

This chain uses TRBV4-3 with TRBJ2-3, with 8 bases matching TRBD2. The germline CDR1 and CDR2 sequences are LGHNA and YSLEER. V was clipped by 1 base and J by 5 bases; unmatched bases: 5. This CDR3 has 15 amino acids. DNA for the CDR3: TGCGCCAGCAGCCAAGTGTGGCTAGCGGGAGATACGCAGTATTTT. Translation gives CASSQVWLAGDTQYF.